This TCR beta chain was recorded in a study of follicular helper T cells after annual influenza vaccination. Study-wide results and caveats: Undersampling of the much larger non-cTfh compartments could not be excluded for influenza clone enrichment. Only about 9-21% of analyzed cells yielded productive TCRB sequences. Day 7 ICOS+CD38+ clones were most often found later in ICOS-CD38- cTfh cells.

The method was immunoSEQ multiplex PCR; TCRdb's version includes in-frame clones alone and lacks a portion of them. Of about 10,000 clones in the sample, approximately 80% were seen once. A remark on this clone: Its antigen is still unknown.

Trimming removed 10 bases from V and 1 base from J, with 16 bases in between. The germline CDR1 and CDR2 sequences are SGHTA and FQGNSA. CDR3 length: 14 amino acids. Time point here: 2014-2015 season, pre-vaccination. Sequenced here: CXCR5- memory CD4+ T cells sorted from blood, sampled on the day of influenza vaccination. The rearrangement joins TRBV7-2 to TRBJ1-2; D not resolved. The TCR was taken from an adult who received the influenza vaccine. The CDR3 sequence: CAITLPTSNYGYTF. CDR3 nucleotides: TGTGCCATCACTCTCCCGACAAGTAACTATGGCTACACCTTC.